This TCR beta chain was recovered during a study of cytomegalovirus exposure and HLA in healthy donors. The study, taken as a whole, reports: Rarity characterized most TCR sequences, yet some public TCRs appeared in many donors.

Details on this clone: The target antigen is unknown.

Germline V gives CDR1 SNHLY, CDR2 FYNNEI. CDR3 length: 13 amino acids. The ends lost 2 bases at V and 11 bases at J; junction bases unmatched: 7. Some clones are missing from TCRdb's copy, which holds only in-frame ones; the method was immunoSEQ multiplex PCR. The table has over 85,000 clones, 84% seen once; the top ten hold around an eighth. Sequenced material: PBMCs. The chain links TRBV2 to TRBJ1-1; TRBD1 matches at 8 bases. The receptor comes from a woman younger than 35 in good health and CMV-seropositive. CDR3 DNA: TGTGCCAGCAGTGAAACACCAGGGGGCGCGGCTTTCTTT. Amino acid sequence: CASSETPGGAAFF.